This T cell receptor (beta chain) was recovered during a study of OX40 agonist ivuxolimab in advanced cancers. The overall study: Patients were treated with ivuxolimab, an agonistic anti-OX40 (CD134) antibody. At 0.01 to 10 mg/kg, ivuxolimab was administered intravenously to patients every 2 weeks. The study, taken as a whole, reports: Some patients who did not respond also had low normalized T-cell clonal expansion.

V lost 4 bases to trimming and J lost 1 base; unmatched junction nucleotides: 11. Germline CDR1 is SGDLS and CDR2 is YYNGEE. This CDR3 contains 19 residues. On this clone: Antigen specificity is unknown.

The data were produced by immunoSEQ multiplex PCR, yet TCRdb's version contains in-frame clones alone and is incomplete. Of approximately 24,000 clones in the sample, around 80% were seen once. Specimen: CD4+ or CD8+ T cells sorted from blood, collected in a trial of the OX40 agonist ivuxolimab. The TCR was taken from an adult with an advanced solid tumor such as melanoma, head and neck, liver or kidney cancer. V and J are TRBV9 and TRBJ2-3, with 14 bases matching TRBD2. In DNA form, the CDR3 reads TGTGCCAGCAGCCACCGGACTAGCGGGGGGACTCCCCGCACAGATACGCAGTATTTT. Its protein product is CASSHRTSGGTPRTDTQYF.